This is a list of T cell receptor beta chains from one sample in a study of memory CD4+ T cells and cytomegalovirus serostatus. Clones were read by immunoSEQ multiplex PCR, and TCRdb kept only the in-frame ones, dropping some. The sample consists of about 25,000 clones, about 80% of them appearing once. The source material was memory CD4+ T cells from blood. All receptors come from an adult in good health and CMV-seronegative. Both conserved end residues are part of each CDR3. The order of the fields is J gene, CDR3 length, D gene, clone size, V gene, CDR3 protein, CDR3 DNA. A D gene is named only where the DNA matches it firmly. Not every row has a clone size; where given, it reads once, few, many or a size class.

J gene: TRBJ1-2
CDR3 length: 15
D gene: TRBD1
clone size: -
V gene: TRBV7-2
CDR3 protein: CASSSPGQSNYGYTF
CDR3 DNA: TGTGCCAGCAGCTCGCCGGGACAGTCTAACTATGGCTACACCTTC

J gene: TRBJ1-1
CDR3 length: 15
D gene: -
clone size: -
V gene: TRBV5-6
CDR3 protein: CASSLGPKRDTEAFF
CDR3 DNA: TGTGCCAGCAGCTTGGGGCCCAAGCGGGACACTGAAGCTTTCTTT

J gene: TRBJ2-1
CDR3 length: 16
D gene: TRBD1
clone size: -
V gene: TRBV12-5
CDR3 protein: CASGRIRQGGHNEQFF
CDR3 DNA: TGTGCTAGTGGTCGAATCCGACAGGGTGGGCACAATGAGCAGTTCTTC

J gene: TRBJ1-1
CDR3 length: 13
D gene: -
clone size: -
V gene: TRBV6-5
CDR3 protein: CASRNQGYTEAFF
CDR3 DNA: TGTGCCAGCAGGAACCAGGGGTACACTGAAGCTTTCTTT

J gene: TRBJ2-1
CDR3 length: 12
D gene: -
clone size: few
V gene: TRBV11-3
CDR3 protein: CASSPPGLKQFF
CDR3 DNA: TGTGCCAGCAGCCCCCCAGGACTAAAGCAGTTCTTC

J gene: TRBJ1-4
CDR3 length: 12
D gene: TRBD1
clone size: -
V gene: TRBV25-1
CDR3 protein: CASSEDRGKLFF
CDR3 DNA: TGTGCCAGCAGTGAGGACAGGGGGAAACTGTTTTTT

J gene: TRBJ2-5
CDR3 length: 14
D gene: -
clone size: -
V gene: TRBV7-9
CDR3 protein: CASSPRTSPETQYF
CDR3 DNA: TGTGCCAGCAGCCCGAGAACCTCTCCAGAGACCCAGTACTTC

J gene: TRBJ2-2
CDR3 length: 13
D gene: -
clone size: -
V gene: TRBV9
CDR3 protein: CASSVLRAGELFF
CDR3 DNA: -

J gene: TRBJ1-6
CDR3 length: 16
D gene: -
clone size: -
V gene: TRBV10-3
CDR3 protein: CAISPGLGVGNSPLHF
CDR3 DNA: TGTGCCATCAGCCCGGGACTGGGAGTGGGAAATTCACCCCTCCACTTT

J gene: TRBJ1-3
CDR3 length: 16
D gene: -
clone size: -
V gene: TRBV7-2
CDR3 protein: CASSLVGQISGNTIYF
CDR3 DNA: TGTGCCAGCAGCTTAGTTGGACAGATCTCTGGAAACACCATATATTTT

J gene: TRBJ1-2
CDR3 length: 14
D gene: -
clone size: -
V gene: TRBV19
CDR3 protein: CASSKRSGLSGYTF
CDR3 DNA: TGTGCCAGTAGTAAAAGATCAGGTTTGAGTGGCTACACCTTC

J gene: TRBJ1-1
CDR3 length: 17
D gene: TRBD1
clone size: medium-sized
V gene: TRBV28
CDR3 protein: CASSFSGTGTPNTEAFF
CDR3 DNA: TGTGCCAGCAGTTTTTCCGGGACAGGGACCCCGAACACTGAAGCTTTCTTT

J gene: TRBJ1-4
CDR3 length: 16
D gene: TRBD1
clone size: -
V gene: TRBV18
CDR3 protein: CASSADRGLSNEKLFF
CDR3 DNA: TGTGCCAGCTCGGCCGACAGGGGGCTATCTAATGAAAAACTGTTTTTT

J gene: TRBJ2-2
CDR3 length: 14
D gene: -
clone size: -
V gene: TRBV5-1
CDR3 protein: CASRVRQDTGELFF
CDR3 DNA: TGCGCCAGCAGGGTTCGACAGGACACCGGGGAGCTGTTTTTT

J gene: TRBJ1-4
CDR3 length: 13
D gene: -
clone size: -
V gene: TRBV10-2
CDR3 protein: CASSPDIHEKLFF
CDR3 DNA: TGCGCCAGCAGTCCGGACATTCATGAAAAACTGTTTTTT

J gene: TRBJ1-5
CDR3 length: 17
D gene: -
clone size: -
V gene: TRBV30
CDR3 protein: CAWSSGRRTISNQPQHF
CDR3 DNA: TGTGCCTGGAGTTCGGGACGCCGGACCATTAGCAATCAGCCCCAGCATTTT

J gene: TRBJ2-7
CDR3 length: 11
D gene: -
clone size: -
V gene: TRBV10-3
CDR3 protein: CAIRAQYEQYF
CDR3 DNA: TGTGCCATCAGGGCTCAGTACGAGCAGTACTTC

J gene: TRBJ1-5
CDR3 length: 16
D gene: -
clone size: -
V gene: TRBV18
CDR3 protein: CASSPGSNRVNQPQHF
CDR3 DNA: TGTGCCAGCTCACCAGGCTCCAACAGGGTGAACCAGCCCCAGCATTTT